The 5 T cell receptor beta chains in this list originate from one sample, sequenced in a study of blood T cell repertoires in COVID-19. Sequencing used immunoSEQ multiplex PCR; TCRdb keeps in-frame clones, though not all of them. The data hold some 270,000 clones, with about 90% observed a single time. The sequenced material came from PBMCs or T cells enriched from blood (not recorded which). These receptors all stem from a woman in her thirties with acute COVID-19.

The V and J genes are TRBV27 and TRBJ1-1, with D uncertain. Per germline, CDR1 MNHEY and CDR2 SMNVEV (reference sequence). The length of the CDR3 is 13 residues. Trimming cost V 4 bases and J 1 base, with 7 bases left between them. CDR3 amino acids: CASSSYGNTEAFF. CDR3 nucleotide sequence: TGTGCCAGCAGTTCCTACGGGAACACTGAAGCTTTCTTT.

V is TRBV6-5 and J is TRBJ1-1; 9 bases match TRBD1. This CDR3 is 13 amino acids long. Unmatched junction bases numbered 5, after V lost 2 bases and J lost 10 bases. The germline V gene encodes CDR1 MNHEY and CDR2 SVGAGI. The CDR3 loop is CASSYHQTGGAFF. The CDR3 nucleotides are TGTGCCAGCAGTTACCACCAGACAGGGGGAGCTTTCTTT.

V usage is TRBV2 and J usage is TRBJ1-2, with D hard to call. CDR1 is SNHLY and CDR2 is FYNNEI in the germline V gene. CDR3 length equals 14 residues. The V end was cut by 2 bases, the J end by 5 bases, with 12 bases between. CDR3 protein: CASSENSAGYGYTF. The CDR3 nucleotides are TGTGCCAGCAGTGAAAATTCGGCGGGGTATGGCTACACCTTC.

V is TRBV29-1 and J is TRBJ2-5; weak D call: TRBD2 (5 bases). Germline lookup yields CDR1 SQVTM and CDR2 ANQGSEA. V lost 3 bases, J lost 5 bases, and 10 bases lay in between. CDR3 length: 12 amino acids. The CDR3: CSVDGRGETQYF. CDR3 bases: TGCAGCGTTGACGGGCGAGGGGAGACCCAGTACTTC.

This clone was counted a few times. The chain couples TRBV5-8 to TRBJ2-7; 16 bases align to TRBD2. Germline values: CDR1 SGHTS, CDR2 YDEGEE. The CDR3 contains 12 residues. The V gene end was trimmed by 5 bases and the J gene end by 12 bases; junction bases not matched to a gene: 2. CDR3 amino acids: CASRGLAGGPYF. The CDR3 nucleotides are TGTGCCAGCAGGGGACTAGCGGGAGGGCCGTACTTC.